What follows are 29 T cell receptor beta chains derived from one specimen sequenced in a study of T cell responses to AZD1222 COVID-19 vaccine. Repertoires were generated with immunoSEQ multiplex PCR, while TCRdb's copy carries only in-frame clones and drops some. This sample has 250,000 to 300,000 clones, with approximately 94% found just once. The sample here was peripheral blood, taken 28 days after the second AZD1222 dose. These receptors came from an adult who received the AZD1222 COVID-19 vaccine.

As concerns this clone: At one of its ends the junction is not consistent with the germline gene, which may arise from a read error. The rearrangement joins TRBV5-1 to TRBJ1-4; no clear D. The CDR3 contains 15 residues. Germline V lookup: CDR1 SGHRS, CDR2 YFSETQ. CDR3 sequence (DNA): TGCGCCAGCAGCTTGGAAGGGAAAACTCATGAAAAACTGTTTTTT. This translates into CASSLEGKTHEKLFF.

The gene calls are TRBV4-1 and TRBJ2-1; D may be TRBD2 (6 bases). V shed 4 bases and J shed 6 bases, with 19 bases lying between them. The CDR3 length is 16 residues. Germline-derived CDR1 and CDR2 are MGHRA and YSYEKL. The CDR3 loop is CASSLDRGGRINEQFF. The CDR3, as DNA: TGCGCCAGCAGCCTAGATCGAGGAGGGAGGATCAATGAGCAGTTCTTC.

This chain connects TRBV2 to TRBJ2-5, with 8 bases that match TRBD2. The CDR3 is made up of 14 amino acids. V gave up 8 bases and J gave up 5 bases; unmatched junction bases: 10. CDR1 SNHLY and CDR2 FYNNEI come from the germline V gene. The CDR3 protein is CASGPTGGGETQYF. CDR3 in DNA: TGTGCCAGCGGCCCAACGGGCGGGGGGGAGACCCAGTACTTC.

This CDR3 is CASSSRAHTEAFF. As DNA, the CDR3 is TGTGCCAGCAGCTCCAGAGCACACACTGAAGCTTTCTTT. The chain employs TRBV7-9 and TRBJ1-1; D call uncertain. Germline loops: CDR1 SEHNR, CDR2 FQNEAQ (reference sequence). V lost 4 bases and J 3 bases, leaving 9 bases between the germline ends. The CDR3 spans 13 residues.

The chain links TRBV4-1 to TRBJ1-5, with a possible D match to TRBD1 (6 bases). Trimming removed 3 bases from V and 4 bases from J, with 13 bases in between. The length of the CDR3 is 15 residues. Germline lookup yields CDR1 MGHRA and CDR2 YSYEKL. The CDR3 DNA reads TGCGCCAGCAGCCAGGCGACAGGTAGGAATCAGCCCCAGCATTTT. Protein sequence: CASSQATGRNQPQHF.

The rearrangement joins TRBV5-1 to TRBJ1-2; D is unresolved. The CDR3 totals 12 residues. V shed 4 bases and J shed 5 bases, with 9 bases lying between them. The germline V gene has CDR1 SGHRS and CDR2 YFSETQ. The CDR3 reads CASSDGQYGYTF. In DNA, the CDR3 is TGCGCCAGCAGCGATGGCCAGTATGGCTACACCTTC.

The chain uses TRBV7-9 and TRBJ1-2; perhaps TRBD1 as D (5 bases). Trimming shortened V by 1 base and J by 0 bases, and 9 bases separated the two germline ends. Germline CDR1 is SEHNR and CDR2 is FQNEAQ (reference sequence). The CDR3 has 15 residues. The CDR3 is CASSLDQGANYGYTF. The CDR3 DNA is TGTGCCAGCAGCTTAGACCAGGGCGCTAACTATGGCTACACCTTC.

This chain connects TRBV5-1 to TRBJ2-7, with 8 nucleotides matching TRBD2. The junction had 7 bases not matched to a gene; V was cut back by 3 bases and J by 5 bases. CDR1 is SGHRS, CDR2 YFSETQ, per germline. CDR3 length equals 14 residues. CDR3 region: CASSSRTSSDEQYF. In DNA, the CDR3 is TGCGCCAGCAGCTCCCGGACTAGCAGTGACGAGCAGTACTTC.

The V and J genes are TRBV10-3 and TRBJ2-2; unclear D gene. Trimming took off 2 bases at V and 1 base at J, with 5 bases between the two ends. The V gene's germline CDR1 is ENHRY and CDR2 SYGVKD. The CDR3 consists of 14 residues. The CDR3 DNA reads TGTGCCATCAGTGAGGTCAAGAACACCGGGGAGCTGTTTTTT. This translates into CAISEVKNTGELFF.

The CDR3 DNA sequence: TGTGCCAGCAGTTATAACTGGCGGGAGGAAAACGAGCAGTACTTC. Translated, it gives CASSYNWREENEQYF. The gene calls are TRBV6-5 and TRBJ2-7; 8 bases match TRBD2. The CDR3 runs to 15 residues. V lost 3 bases to trimming and J lost 5 bases; unmatched junction nucleotides: 9. Germline lookup yields CDR1 MNHEY and CDR2 SVGAGI.

The genes are TRBV4-3 and TRBJ2-6, with D uncertain. Per germline, CDR1 LGHNA and CDR2 YSLEER. V lost 0 bases to trimming and J lost 3 bases, with 9 bases between them. The CDR3 has 16 residues. CDR3 in amino acids: CASSQEGADGANVLTF. CDR3 nucleotide sequence: TGCGCCAGCAGCCAAGAAGGAGCTGATGGGGCCAACGTCCTGACTTTC.

The chain carries TRBV7-9 and TRBJ2-3; D call uncertain. The germline gives CDR1 SEHNR, CDR2 FQNEAQ (reference sequence). The CDR3 sequence is 13 residues long. Trimming removed 0 bases from V and 2 bases from J, with 3 bases in between. CDR3 residues: CASSLALTDTQYF. As DNA, the CDR3 is TGTGCCAGCAGCTTAGCCCTCACAGATACGCAGTATTTT.

The gene calls are TRBV30 and TRBJ1-5; no firm D call. The CDR3 has 14 residues. V lost 0 bases, J lost 7 bases, and 13 bases lay in between. Germline loops: CDR1 GTSNPN, CDR2 SVGIG (reference sequence). The CDR3 nucleotides are TGTGCCTGGAGTGTATCCCTCACGGCCCAGCCCCAGCATTTT. This gives the protein CAWSVSLTAQPQHF.

The V and J genes are TRBV7-9 and TRBJ1-1; tentatively, D is TRBD1 (6 bases). CDR3 length: 16 residues. Trimming removed 2 bases from V and 7 bases from J, with 20 bases in between. The germline V gene encodes CDR1 SEHNR and CDR2 FQNEAQ (reference sequence). The DNA for the CDR3 is TGTGCCAGCAGCTTACGAATCCCAGGGGAGAGGGGTGAAGCTTTCTTT. This encodes CASSLRIPGERGEAFF.

The count of this clone is one. The chain combines TRBV19 with TRBJ1-2, with no clear D. This CDR3 region has 15 residues. Trimming left V 3 bases short and J 4 bases short, with 15 bases between. Germline V lookup: CDR1 LNHDA, CDR2 SQIVND (reference sequence). The CDR3 DNA follows: TGTGCCAGTAGTATGGATGCGCGGACCCGCTATGGCTACACCTTC. Translating gives CASSMDARTRYGYTF.

This clone was detected only once. J is TRBJ2-7 and V is TRBV5-4; perhaps TRBD1 as D (6 bases). This CDR3 spans 14 amino acids. Germline V CDR1 and CDR2: SGHNT, YYREEE (reference sequence). The V end lost 4 bases, the J end lost 5 bases, and 16 bases lay between the germline ends. The CDR3 DNA sequence: TGTGCCAGCAGCACATCGACAGGTCTCCACGAGCAGTACTTC. It is translated as CASSTSTGLHEQYF.

V and J are TRBV5-4 and TRBJ2-3, with 10 bases that match TRBD2. J lost 2 bases, V lost 4 bases, and 7 bases had no gene match. The CDR3 spans 16 residues. The V gene's germline CDR1 is SGHNT and CDR2 YYREEE (reference sequence). CDR3 loop: CASSAASGSPTDTQYF. The CDR3 DNA reads TGTGCCAGCAGCGCAGCTAGCGGGAGTCCCACAGATACGCAGTATTTT.

The chain has TRBV6-2 or TRBV6-3 and TRBJ2-2; D unclear. V was pared by 5 bases and J by 5 bases, with 12 bases between. CDR3 size: 14 residues. Germline CDR1 reads MNHEY; CDR2 reads SVGEGT. The CDR3 region is CASSNSPETGELFF. In DNA, the CDR3 is TGTGCCAGCAGTAATAGCCCCGAAACCGGGGAGCTGTTTTTT.

The chain carries TRBV13 and TRBJ1-3, with D unresolved. The CDR3 covers 17 residues. Trimming left V 6 bases short and J 5 bases short, with 23 bases between. CDR1 and CDR2 (germline): PRHDT, FYEKMQ (reference sequence). CDR3 residues: CASSFQKSGRSRNTIYF. CDR3 DNA: TGTGCCAGCAGTTTTCAAAAATCCGGACGGAGCCGAAACACCATATATTTT.

This chain links TRBV28 with TRBJ1-2, with no clear D. The V gene's germline CDR1 is MDHEN and CDR2 SYDVKM. This CDR3 contains 12 residues. V shed 2 bases and J shed 8 bases, with 9 bases lying between them. CDR3 sequence (DNA): TGTGCCAGCAGTTTAGGCGGGCCCGGCTACACCTTC. This codes for CASSLGGPGYTF.

The chain has TRBV3-1 (or the pseudogene TRBV3-2) and TRBJ2-5; D gene unclear. Trimming removed 3 bases from V and 0 bases from J, with 5 bases in between. Germline CDR1 reads LGHDT; CDR2 reads YNNKEL (reference sequence). The CDR3 is 13 amino acids. CDR3 nucleotides: TGTGCCAGCAGCCAGGCCTACCAAGAGACCCAGTACTTC. Translation gives CASSQAYQETQYF.

The rearrangement links TRBV5-1 to TRBJ2-1, with 10 positions matching TRBD2. The trim removed 4 bases at V and 7 bases at J, leaving 8 bases unmatched. The CDR3 has 15 amino acids. CDR1 is SGHRS, CDR2 YFSETQ, per germline. CDR3 sequence: CASSPISGGSNEQFF. CDR3 DNA sequence: TGCGCCAGCAGCCCCATTAGCGGGGGGTCAAATGAGCAGTTCTTC.

The rearrangement joins TRBV28 to TRBJ1-2, with 9 bases aligning to TRBD1. The CDR3 has 13 amino acids. V lost 7 bases and J lost 4; bases outside the gene matches: 4. Germline V gene data show CDR1 as MDHEN and CDR2 as SYDVKM. The CDR3 loop reads CASTPGQGYGYTF. The CDR3 DNA reads TGTGCCAGCACCCCGGGACAGGGCTATGGCTACACCTTC.

This clone has only one observation. The chain combines TRBV28 with TRBJ2-1, with unresolved D. CDR1 MDHEN and CDR2 SYDVKM come from the germline V gene. V was cut by 3 bases and J by 10 bases, with 13 bases left in between. The length of the CDR3 is 13 residues. For the CDR3, the DNA is TGTGCCAGCAGTTTCGACCCCCCGAGGGAGCAGTTCTTC. Its translation is CASSFDPPREQFF.

V gene TRBV15 combines with J gene TRBJ1-3; tentatively, D is TRBD1 (6 bases). Germline assignment: CDR1 LNHNV and CDR2 YYDKDF (reference sequence). Trimming stripped 0 bases from V and 2 bases from J, with 14 bases between. CDR3 length equals 17 residues. The CDR3 DNA follows: TGTGCCACCAGCAGAGATTCAGGGGTGGTCGCTGGAAACACCATATATTTT. This codes for CATSRDSGVVAGNTIYF. The full variable domain, rest sourced from reference TRBV15 and TRBJ1-3, is DAMVIQNPRYQVTQFGKPVTLSCSQTLNHNVMYWYQQKSSQAPKLLFHYYDKDFNNEADTPDNFQSRRPNTSFCFLDIRSPGLGDTAMYLCATSRDSGVVAGNTIYFGEGSWLTVV.

This clone was picked up a small number of times. The same CDR3 is also encoded by other DNA sequences in this sample. The chain combines TRBV3-1 (or the pseudogene TRBV3-2) with TRBJ2-2; no clear D. The germline V gene encodes CDR1 LGHDT and CDR2 YNNKEL (reference sequence). This CDR3 comprises 12 residues. V was trimmed by 0 bases and J by 7 bases, leaving 3 bases between them. The CDR3 loop reads CASSQEIGELFF. The DNA for the CDR3 is TGTGCCAGCAGCCAAGAAATCGGGGAGCTGTTTTTT.

The chain joins TRBV14 to TRBJ1-4; 9 bases are shared with TRBD1. V lost 2 bases, J lost 5 bases, and 6 bases stayed unmatched. CDR3 length: 16 residues. Germline V gene lookup returns CDR1 SGHDN and CDR2 FVKESK. The CDR3 nucleotides are TGTGCCAGCAGCCAATATACCGGGACAGGGAATGAAAAACTGTTTTTT. Its protein product is CASSQYTGTGNEKLFF.

V usage is TRBV28 and J usage is TRBJ1-4, with 8 nucleotides matching TRBD1. CDR1 and CDR2 (germline): MDHEN, SYDVKM. Losses at the gene ends were 6 bases for V and 4 bases for J; bases not matched to a gene: 7. The CDR3 sequence is 15 residues long. The CDR3 DNA sequence: TGTGCCAGCAGGGGGACAGGCCCTAGTAATGAAAAACTGTTTTTT. Protein product: CASRGTGPSNEKLFF.

The chain joins TRBV20-1 to TRBJ2-7; D remains unclear. Germline assignment: CDR1 DFQATT and CDR2 SNEGSKA (reference sequence). Deletions cut 0 bases from V and 8 bases from J, with 8 bases between. The CDR3 covers 11 residues. The CDR3 nucleotides read TGCAGTGCTAGAGAAACTCCACAGCAGTACTTC. It encodes CSARETPQQYF.